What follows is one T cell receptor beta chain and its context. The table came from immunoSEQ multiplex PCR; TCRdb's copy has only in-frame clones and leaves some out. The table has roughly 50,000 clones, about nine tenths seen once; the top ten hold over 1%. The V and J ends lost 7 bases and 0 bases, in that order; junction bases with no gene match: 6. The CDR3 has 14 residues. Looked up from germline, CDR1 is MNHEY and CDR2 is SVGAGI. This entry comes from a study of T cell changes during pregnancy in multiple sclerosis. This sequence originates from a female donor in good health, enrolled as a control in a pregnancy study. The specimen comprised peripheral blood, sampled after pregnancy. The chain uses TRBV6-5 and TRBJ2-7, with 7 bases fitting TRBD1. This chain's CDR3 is CASKIRDSSYEQYF. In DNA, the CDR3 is TGTGCCAGCAAAATCCGGGACAGCTCCTACGAGCAGTACTTC.